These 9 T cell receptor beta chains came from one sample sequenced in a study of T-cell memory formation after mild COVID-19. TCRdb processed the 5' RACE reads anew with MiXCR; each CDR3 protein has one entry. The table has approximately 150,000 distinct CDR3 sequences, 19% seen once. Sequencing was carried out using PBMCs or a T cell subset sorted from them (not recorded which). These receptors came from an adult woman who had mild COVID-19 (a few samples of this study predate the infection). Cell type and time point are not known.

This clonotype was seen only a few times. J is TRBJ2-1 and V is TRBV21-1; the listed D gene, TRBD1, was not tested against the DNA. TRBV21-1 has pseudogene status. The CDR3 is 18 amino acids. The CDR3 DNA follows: TGTGCCAGCAGCAAAGAGGGGTCGAGCGAACTCCCCTCCAATGAGCAGTTCTTC. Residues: CASSKEGSSELPSNEQFF.

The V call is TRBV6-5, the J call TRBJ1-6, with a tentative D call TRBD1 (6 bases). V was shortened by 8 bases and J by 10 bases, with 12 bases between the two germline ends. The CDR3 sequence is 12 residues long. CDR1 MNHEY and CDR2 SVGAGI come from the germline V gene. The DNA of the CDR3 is TGTGCCAGCGGACAGTTTCGATCACCCCTCCACTTT. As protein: CASGQFRSPLHF.

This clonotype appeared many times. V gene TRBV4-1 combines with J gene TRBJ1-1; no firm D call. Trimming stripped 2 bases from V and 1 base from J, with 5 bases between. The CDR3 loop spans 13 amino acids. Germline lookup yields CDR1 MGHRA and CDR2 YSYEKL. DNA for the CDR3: TGCGCCAGCAGCCAAATAGGGAACACTGAAGCTTTCTTT. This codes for CASSQIGNTEAFF.

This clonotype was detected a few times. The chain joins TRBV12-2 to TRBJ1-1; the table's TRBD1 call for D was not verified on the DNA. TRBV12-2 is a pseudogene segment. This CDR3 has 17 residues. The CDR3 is CASRRTRDRGKNTEAFF. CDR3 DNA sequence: TGTGCAAGTCGTCGCACCCGGGACAGGGGCAAGAACACTGAAGCTTTCTTT.

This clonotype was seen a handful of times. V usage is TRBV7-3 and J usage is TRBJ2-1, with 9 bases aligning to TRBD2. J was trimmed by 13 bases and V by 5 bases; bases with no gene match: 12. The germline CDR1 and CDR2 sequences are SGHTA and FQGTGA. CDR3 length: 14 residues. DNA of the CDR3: TGTGCCAGCAGCGCCCAAGCGGGAGGCCTTGGTCAGTTCTTC. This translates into CASSAQAGGLGQFF.

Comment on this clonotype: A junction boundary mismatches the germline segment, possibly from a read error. The CDR3 here is CAGSPSETQYF. The CDR3 DNA sequence: TGTGCCGGCAGCCCCTCGGAGACCCAGTACTTC. The chain is built from TRBV7-9 and TRBJ2-5; no firm D call. The germline gives CDR1 SEHNR, CDR2 FQNEAQ (reference sequence). CDR3 length: 11 amino acids.

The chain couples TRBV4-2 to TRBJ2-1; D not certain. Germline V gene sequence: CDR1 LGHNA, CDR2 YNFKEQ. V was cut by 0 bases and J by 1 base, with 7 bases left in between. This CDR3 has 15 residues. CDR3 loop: CASSQDVASYNEQFF. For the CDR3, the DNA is TGTGCCAGCAGCCAAGATGTAGCATCCTACAATGAGCAGTTCTTC.

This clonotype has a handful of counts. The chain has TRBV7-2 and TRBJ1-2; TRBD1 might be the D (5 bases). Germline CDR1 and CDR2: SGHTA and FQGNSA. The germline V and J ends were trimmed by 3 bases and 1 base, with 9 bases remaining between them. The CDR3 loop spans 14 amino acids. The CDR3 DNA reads TGTGCCAGCAGCTTGGGGCGACTTAACTATGGCTACACCTTC. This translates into CASSLGRLNYGYTF.

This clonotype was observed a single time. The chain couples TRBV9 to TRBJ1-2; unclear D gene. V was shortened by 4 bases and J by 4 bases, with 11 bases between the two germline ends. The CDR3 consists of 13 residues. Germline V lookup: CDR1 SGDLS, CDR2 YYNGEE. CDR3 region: CASSLDEIYGYTF. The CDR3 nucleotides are TGTGCCAGCAGCTTGGATGAAATCTATGGCTACACCTTC.